This T cell receptor beta chain is from a study of T-cell reconstitution after alpha-beta-depleted transplantation in children. This clonotype was observed a handful of times. Unique molecular identifiers were used in preparing the TCRbeta library. From the PCR reads, TCRdb called clonotypes with MiXCR, one entry per CDR3 protein. The sample carries about 220,000 distinct CDR3 sequences, approximately 15% recorded once. Germline CDR1 SGHAT, CDR2 FQNNGV. Trimming stripped 1 base from V and 6 bases from J, with 13 bases between. The CDR3 has 15 residues. The sample consisted of PBMCs, mostly from graft donor cells, taken 360 days after TCRalphabeta/CD19-depleted stem cell transplant. The V and J genes are TRBV11-2 and TRBJ1-5, with D possibly being TRBD1 (5 bases). This sequence originates from a male patient aged 2-9 years who had a stem cell transplant for acute lymphoblastic leukemia, so the T cells may come from the graft donor. CDR3 loop: CASSLARGWGQPQHF. CDR3 in DNA: TGTGCCAGCAGCTTAGCCCGGGGGTGGGGTCAGCCCCAGCATTTT.